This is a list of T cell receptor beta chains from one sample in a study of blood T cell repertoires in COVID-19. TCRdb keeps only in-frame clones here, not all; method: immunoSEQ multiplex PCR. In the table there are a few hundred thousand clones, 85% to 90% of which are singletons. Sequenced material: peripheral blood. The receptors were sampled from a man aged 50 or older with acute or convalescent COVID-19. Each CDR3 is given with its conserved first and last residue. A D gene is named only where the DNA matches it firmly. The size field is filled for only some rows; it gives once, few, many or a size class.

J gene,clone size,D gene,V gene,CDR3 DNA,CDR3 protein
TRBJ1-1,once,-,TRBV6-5,TGTGCCAGCAGTTACTCGGCAGCCCCGCGGACTGAAGCTTTCTTT,CASSYSAAPRTEAFF
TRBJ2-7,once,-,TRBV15,TGTGCCACCAGCAGAGACCAGGTCCGAAACTACGAGCAGTACTTC,CATSRDQVRNYEQYF
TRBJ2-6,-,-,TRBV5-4,TGTGCCAGCAGCTTGGACGGGTCTGGGGCCAACGTCCTGACTTTC,CASSLDGSGANVLTF
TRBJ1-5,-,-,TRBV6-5,TGTGCCAGCTCGGGGCGGCCAGGGGAGCCCCAGCATTTT,CASSGRPGEPQHF
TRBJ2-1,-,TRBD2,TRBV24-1,TGTGCCACCAGTGAGGCCGGGGGGGCTTACAATGAGCAGTTCTTC,CATSEAGGAYNEQFF
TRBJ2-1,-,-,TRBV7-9,TGTGCCAGCAGCTTTGGGCGGGGCTACAATGAGCAGTTCTTC,CASSFGRGYNEQFF
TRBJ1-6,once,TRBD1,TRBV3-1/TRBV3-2,TGTGCCAGCAGCGGCCGGGACAGGGGACTTCGAAATTCACCCCTCCACTTT,CASSGRDRGLRNSPLHF
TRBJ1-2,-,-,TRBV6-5,TGTGCCAGCAGCGCGAGTATGGGCCGCGCATTC,CASSASMGRAF
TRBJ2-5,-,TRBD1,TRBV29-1,TGCAGCGGTTACGACAGGGGGCGCTGGGAGACCCAGTACTTC,CSGYDRGRWETQYF
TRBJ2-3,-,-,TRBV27,TGTGCCAGCAGTTTACGGCCAGCGGATACGCAGTATTTT,CASSLRPADTQYF
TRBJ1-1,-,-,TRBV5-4,TGTGCCAGCAGCTTGGGGGCAGTCATGAACACTGAAGCTTTCTTT,CASSLGAVMNTEAFF
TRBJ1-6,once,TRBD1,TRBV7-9,TGTGCCAGCAGCTTAGCGCTGTGGACAGGGGCGTTTCGCAATTCACCCCTCCACTTT,CASSLALWTGAFRNSPLHF
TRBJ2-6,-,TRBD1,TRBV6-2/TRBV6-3,TGTGCCAGCAGTGACGGCAGGGGGTTGGCTGGGGCCAACGTCCTGACTTTC,CASSDGRGLAGANVLTF
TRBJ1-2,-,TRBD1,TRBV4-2,TGTGCCAGCAGCCAGTCACAGGGGCCAGGCTATGGCTACACCTTC,CASSQSQGPGYGYTF
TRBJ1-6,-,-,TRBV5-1,TGCGCCAGCAGCTATAGAGATCGGACAGAAAATTCACCCCTCCACTTT,CASSYRDRTENSPLHF
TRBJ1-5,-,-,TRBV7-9,TGTGCCAGCAGCTTATGGACAGAGAATCAGCCCCAGCATTTT,CASSLWTENQPQHF
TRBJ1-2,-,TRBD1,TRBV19,TGTGCCAGTAGTATTTGGTGGTTAGGGGGCGACGCTGGCTACACCTTC,CASSIWWLGGDAGYTF
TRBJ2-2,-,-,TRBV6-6,TGTGCCAGCAGCTTCGCCGCGGGGTCAACCGGGGAGCTGTTTTTT,CASSFAAGSTGELFF
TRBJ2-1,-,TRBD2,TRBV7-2,TGTGCCAGCAGCTTAGAGCGGGGGCCCAACAATGAGCAGTTCTTC,CASSLERGPNNEQFF
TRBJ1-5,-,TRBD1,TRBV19,TGTGCCAGTAGCCCTACAGGGGATCAGCCCCAGCATTTT,CASSPTGDQPQHF
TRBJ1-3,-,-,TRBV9,TGTGCCAGCAGCGTAGGGTCTATCTCTGGAAACACCATATATTTT,CASSVGSISGNTIYF
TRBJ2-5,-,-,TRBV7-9,TGTGCCAGCAGCTTTGGCAGGGGCCAAGAGACCCAGTACTTC,CASSFGRGQETQYF
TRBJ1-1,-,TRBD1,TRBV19,TGTGCCAGTAGTCCCCGGGACAGGCTCAACACTGAAGCTTTCTTT,CASSPRDRLNTEAFF
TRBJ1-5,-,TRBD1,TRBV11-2,TGTGCCAGCAGCTTGGGACAGGGTGGCAATCAGCCCCAGCATTTT,CASSLGQGGNQPQHF
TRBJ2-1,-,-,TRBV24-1,TGTGCCACCAGTGAGCCTAATCATCCTGAGCAGTTCTTC,CATSEPNHPEQFF
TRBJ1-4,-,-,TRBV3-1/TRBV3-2,TGTGCCAGCAGCCAAGTCACAGGCCCGAAACTGTTTTTT,CASSQVTGPKLFF
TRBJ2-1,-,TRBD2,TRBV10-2,TGCGCCAGCAGCAGGACTAGCGGGGGGGGCAATGAGCAGTTCTTC,CASSRTSGGGNEQFF
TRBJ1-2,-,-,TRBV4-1,TGCGCCAGCAGCCAACTCTTCTGGGACATCGGGTTGGACTATGGCTACACCTTC,CASSQLFWDIGLDYGYTF
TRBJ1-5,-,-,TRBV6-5,TGTGCCAGCAGTTACTCGAGAGCCAGCAATCAGCCCCAGCATTTT,CASSYSRASNQPQHF
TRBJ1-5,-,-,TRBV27,TGTGCCAGCAGTCGTCAGGGCGGTAGCAATCAGCCCCAGCATTTT,CASSRQGGSNQPQHF
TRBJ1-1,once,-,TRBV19,TGTGCCAGTAGTATGGCCAGGGCGGACACTGAAGCTTTCTTT,CASSMARADTEAFF
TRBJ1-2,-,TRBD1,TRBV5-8,TGTGCCAGCAGCTTGTCCGGGACAGGGGTTTATGGCTACACCTTC,CASSLSGTGVYGYTF
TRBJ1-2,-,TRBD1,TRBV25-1,TGTGCCGCCCAGGGACAGGGCCGTTATGGCTACACCTTC,CAAQGQGRYGYTF
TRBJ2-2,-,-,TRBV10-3,TGTGCCATCAGTGACCCGGGACGGGCGGGGCTTCCCACCGGGGAGCTGTTTTTT,CAISDPGRAGLPTGELFF
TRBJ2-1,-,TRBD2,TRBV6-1,TGTGCCAGCAGTGAGAAACGACTAGCGGGGATCGATGAGCAGTTCTTC,CASSEKRLAGIDEQFF
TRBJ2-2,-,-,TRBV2,TGTGCCAGCAGGTCGGTCACTACCACCGGGGAGCTGTTTTTT,CASRSVTTTGELFF
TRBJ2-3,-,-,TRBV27,TGTGCCAGCAGTTTGCGGCAGCTCACAGATACGCAGTATTTT,CASSLRQLTDTQYF
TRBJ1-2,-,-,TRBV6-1,TGTGCCAGCAGTGAACTCCCACAGGACTATGGCTACACCTTC,CASSELPQDYGYTF
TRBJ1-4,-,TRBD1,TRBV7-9,TGTGCCAGCAGTCGTTCCGGGACAGGGGGTGAAAAACTGTTTTTT,CASSRSGTGGEKLFF